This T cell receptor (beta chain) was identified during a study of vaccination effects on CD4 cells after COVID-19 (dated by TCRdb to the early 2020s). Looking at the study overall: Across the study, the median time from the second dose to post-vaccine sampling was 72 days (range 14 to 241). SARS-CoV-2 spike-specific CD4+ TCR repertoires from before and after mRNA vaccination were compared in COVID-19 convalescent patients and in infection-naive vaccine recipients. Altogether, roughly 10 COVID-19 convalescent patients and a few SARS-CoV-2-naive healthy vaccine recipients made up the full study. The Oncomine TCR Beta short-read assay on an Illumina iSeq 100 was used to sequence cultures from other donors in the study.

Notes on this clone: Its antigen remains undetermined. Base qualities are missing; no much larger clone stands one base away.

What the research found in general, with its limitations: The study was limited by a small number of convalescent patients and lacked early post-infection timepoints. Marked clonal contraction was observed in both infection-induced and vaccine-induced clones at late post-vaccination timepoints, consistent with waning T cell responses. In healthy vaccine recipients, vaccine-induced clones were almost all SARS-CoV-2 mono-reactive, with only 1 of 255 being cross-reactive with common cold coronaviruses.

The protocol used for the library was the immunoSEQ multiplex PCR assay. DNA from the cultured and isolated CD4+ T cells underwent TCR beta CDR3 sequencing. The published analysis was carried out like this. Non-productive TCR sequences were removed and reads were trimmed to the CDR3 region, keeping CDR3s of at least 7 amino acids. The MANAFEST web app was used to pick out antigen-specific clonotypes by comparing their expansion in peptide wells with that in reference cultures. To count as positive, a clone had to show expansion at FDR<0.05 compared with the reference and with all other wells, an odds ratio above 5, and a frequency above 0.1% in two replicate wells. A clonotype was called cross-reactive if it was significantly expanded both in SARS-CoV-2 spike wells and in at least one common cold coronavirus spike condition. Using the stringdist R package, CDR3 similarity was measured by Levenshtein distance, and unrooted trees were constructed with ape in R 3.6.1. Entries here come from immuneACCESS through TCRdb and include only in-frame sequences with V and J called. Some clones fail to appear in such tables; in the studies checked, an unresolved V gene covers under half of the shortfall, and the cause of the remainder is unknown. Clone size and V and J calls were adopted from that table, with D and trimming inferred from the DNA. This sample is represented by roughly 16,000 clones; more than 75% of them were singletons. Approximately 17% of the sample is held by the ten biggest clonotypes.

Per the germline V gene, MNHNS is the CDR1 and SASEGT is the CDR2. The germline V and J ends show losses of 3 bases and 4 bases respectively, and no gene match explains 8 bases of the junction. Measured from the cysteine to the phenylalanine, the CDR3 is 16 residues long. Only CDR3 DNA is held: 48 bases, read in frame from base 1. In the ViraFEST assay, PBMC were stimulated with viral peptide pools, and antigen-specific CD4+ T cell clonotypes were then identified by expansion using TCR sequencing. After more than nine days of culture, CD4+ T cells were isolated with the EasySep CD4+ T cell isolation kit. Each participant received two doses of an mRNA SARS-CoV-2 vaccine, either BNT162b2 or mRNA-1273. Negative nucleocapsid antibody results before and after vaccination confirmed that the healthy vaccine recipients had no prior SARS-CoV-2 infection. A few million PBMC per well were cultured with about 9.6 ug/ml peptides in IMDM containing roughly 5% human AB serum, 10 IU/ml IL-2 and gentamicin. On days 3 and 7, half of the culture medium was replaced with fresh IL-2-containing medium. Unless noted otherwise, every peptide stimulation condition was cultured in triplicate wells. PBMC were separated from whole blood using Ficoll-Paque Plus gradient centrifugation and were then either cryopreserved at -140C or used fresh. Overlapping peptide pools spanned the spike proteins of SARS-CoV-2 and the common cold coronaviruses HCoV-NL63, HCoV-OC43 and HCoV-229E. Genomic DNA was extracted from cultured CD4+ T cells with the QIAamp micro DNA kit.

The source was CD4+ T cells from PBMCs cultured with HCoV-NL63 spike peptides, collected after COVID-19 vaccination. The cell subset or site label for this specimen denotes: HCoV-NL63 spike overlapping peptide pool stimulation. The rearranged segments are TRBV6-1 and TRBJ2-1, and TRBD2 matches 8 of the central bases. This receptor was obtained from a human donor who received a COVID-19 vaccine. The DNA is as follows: TGTGCCAGCAGTGACCGACTAGCGCGCGGTTACAATGAGCAGTTCTTC. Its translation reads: CASSDRLARGYNEQFF.